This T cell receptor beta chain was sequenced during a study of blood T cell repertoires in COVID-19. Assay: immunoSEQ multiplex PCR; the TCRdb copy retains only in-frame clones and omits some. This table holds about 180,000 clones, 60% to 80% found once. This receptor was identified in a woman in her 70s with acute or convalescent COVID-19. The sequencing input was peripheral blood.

CDR3: CASTVTGTGAGEQFF. The DNA for the CDR3 is TGTGCCAGCACCGTAACCGGGACAGGGGCGGGAGAGCAGTTCTTC. The chain couples TRBV7-3 to TRBJ2-1; 10 bases fit TRBD1. The CDR3 is 15 amino acids. Per the germline V gene, CDR1 is SGHTA and CDR2 is FQGTGA. The ends lost 7 bases at V and 10 bases at J; junction bases unmatched: 13.